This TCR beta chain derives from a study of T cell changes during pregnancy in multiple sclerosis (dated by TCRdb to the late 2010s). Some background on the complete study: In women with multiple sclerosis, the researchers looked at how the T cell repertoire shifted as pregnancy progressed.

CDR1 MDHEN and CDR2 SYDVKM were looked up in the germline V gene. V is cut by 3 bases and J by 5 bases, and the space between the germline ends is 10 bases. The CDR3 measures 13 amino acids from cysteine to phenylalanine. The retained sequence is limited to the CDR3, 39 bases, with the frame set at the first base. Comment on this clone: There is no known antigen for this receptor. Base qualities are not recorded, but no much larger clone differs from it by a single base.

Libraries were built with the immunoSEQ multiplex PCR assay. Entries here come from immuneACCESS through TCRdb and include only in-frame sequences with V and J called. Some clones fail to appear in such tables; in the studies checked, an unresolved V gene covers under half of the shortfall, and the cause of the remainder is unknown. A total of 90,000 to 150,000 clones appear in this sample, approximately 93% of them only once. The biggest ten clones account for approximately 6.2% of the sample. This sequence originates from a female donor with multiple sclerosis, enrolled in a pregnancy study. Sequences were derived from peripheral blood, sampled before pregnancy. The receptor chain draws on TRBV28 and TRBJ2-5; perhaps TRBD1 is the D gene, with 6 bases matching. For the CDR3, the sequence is CASSFRGWETQYF. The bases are TGTGCCAGCAGTTTCAGGGGTTGGGAGACCCAGTACTTC.